The entry below gives a single T cell receptor (beta chain) sequence along with its context. Its specificity is not known. The data derive from a study of immune evolution from preneoplasia to lung adenocarcinoma. This table comes from immunoSEQ multiplex PCR, and its TCRdb copy is limited to in-frame clones, with some not included. The data contain 6,200 or so clones, nearly 80% of them singletons. V dropped 6 bases and J dropped 8 bases, with 16 bases sitting between them. Germline CDR1 and CDR2: SNHLY and FYNNEI. This CDR3 is built from 13 residues. The study, taken as a whole, reports: Top clone share appeared to fall from AAH through AIS, MIA, adenocarcinoma.

Sequences were obtained from FFPE minimally invasive lung adenocarcinoma tissue. This TCR was recovered from a person aged 60-79 years with lung adenocarcinoma. The rearrangement uses TRBV2 and TRBJ1-1; a weak D match, TRBD1 (5 bases). CDR3 amino acids: CASRLPGLREAFF. The CDR3 DNA reads TGTGCCAGCAGGTTGCCGGGACTGAGAGAAGCTTTCTTT. The entire variable domain, with the rest obtained from reference TRBV2 and TRBJ1-1, is as follows: EPEVTQTPSHQVTQMGQEVILRCVPISNHLYFYWYRQILGQKVEFLVSFYNNEISEKSEIFDDQFSVERPDGSNFTLKIRSTKLEDSAMYFCASRLPGLREAFFGQGTRLTVV.